This T cell receptor (beta chain) was identified during a study of T cell repertoires in cytomegalovirus infection. This clonotype has at least ten counts. Its matching antigen is unknown. Each CDR3 protein is one row after TCRdb ran MiXCR on the reads. The sample comprises approximately 130,000 distinct CDR3 sequences, approximately 9.2% of which are singletons, and roughly a tenth rests with the top ten. Whole-study findings and limits: The ex vivo response was dominated by HLA-C-restricted CMV-specific TCR beta clonotypes.

This clonotype was obtained from a human donor in good health (CMV status not recorded). Some clones in this sample may be carry-over from other donors' samples. Material for sequencing was PBMCs.

The CDR3 spells CSARLGGSTNEKLFF. CDR3 nucleotides: TGCAGTGCTAGGCTTGGGGGCTCGACTAATGAAAAACTGTTTTTT. The chain joins TRBV20-1 to TRBJ1-4; D possibly corresponds to TRBD1 (6 bases). CDR1 is DFQATT and CDR2 is SNEGSKA in the germline V gene (reference sequence). CDR3 length: 15 residues. Between the trimmed V and J ends, which lost 3 bases and 2 bases, there was a span of 13 bases.